This T cell receptor beta chain originates from a study of shared clonotypes between healthy human individuals. Study as a whole: Per donor, CD8 memory used one plate, CD8 naive used two, CD4 memory used three and CD4 naive used three.

On sorted subsets, replicate PCRs used about 180 ng DNA, or some 27,000 T cell genomes. Libraries were prepared by immunoSEQ multiplex PCR; TCRdb keeps only in-frame clonotypes and omits some of them. The sample carries approximately 530,000 clones, 90% to 97% recorded once. General observations from the study: Of the naive CD4 clonotypes, roughly 5.5% were shared across a few donors.

Germline V CDR1 and CDR2: MNHNS, SASEGT. The CDR3 is 12 amino acids. Regarding this clone: The antigen is not known.

The sample consisted of naive CD4+ T cells sorted from blood. Subset defined: CD45RA+ positively selected. This receptor was obtained from a woman aged 30 to 39 in good health. This rearrangement joins TRBV6-1 to TRBJ2-5; D gene ambiguous. The tail of the sequence fits TRBJ2-7 better, so the J call may be wrong. The CDR3 nucleotides are TGTGCCAGCAGTACCAGCCGGAACGAGCAGTACTTC. This translates into CASSTSRNEQYF.